A selection of T cell receptor beta chains follows, all from one sample in a study of control samples from healthy donors and cancer patients. Assay used: immunoSEQ multiplex PCR; TCRdb lists only in-frame clones, some missing. The data show roughly 220,000 clones, around 94% seen once. The material sequenced was blood. The source is a man in his fifties in good health. Both conserved end residues are part of each CDR3. The D gene is left open where the match is weak. The size field is filled for only some rows; it gives once, few, many or a size class.

j_gene,abundance,d_gene,v_gene,CDR3aa,CDR3nt
TRBJ1-5,.,TRBD1,TRBV10-1,CASSEDPSRTGTQHF,TGCGCCAGCAGTGAGGACCCAAGCAGGACAGGTACCCAGCATTTT
TRBJ2-1,.,TRBD2,TRBV9,CASSVDGGAYNEQFF,TGTGCCAGCAGCGTAGACGGGGGGGCCTACAATGAGCAGTTCTTC
TRBJ1-6,.,.,TRBV7-3,CASSLSNGNSPLHF,TGTGCCAGCAGCTTAAGTAATGGCAATTCACCCCTCCACTTT
TRBJ2-7,once,.,TRBV5-4,CASRLEARGVFLEQYF,TGTGCCAGCAGACTGGAAGCTCGCGGGGTATTCCTCGAGCAGTACTTC
TRBJ1-2,few,.,TRBV7-9,CASSLVGNNYGYTF,TGTGCCAGCAGCTTAGTCGGCAATAACTATGGCTACACCTTC
TRBJ1-6,.,.,TRBV18,CASSPAPRGDSPLHF,TGTGCCAGCTCACCCGCCCCACGAGGTGATTCACCCCTCCACTTT
TRBJ2-5,.,.,TRBV15,CATSRSPEATQYF,TGTGCCACCAGCAGATCCCCGGAGGCGACCCAGTACTTC
TRBJ1-5,.,.,TRBV10-3,CAISESNREDQPQHF,TGTGCCATCAGTGAGTCGAACAGGGAGGATCAGCCCCAGCATTTT
TRBJ1-5,once,TRBD1,TRBV4-1,CASSQGADRAQPQHF,TGCGCCAGCAGTCAAGGGGCGGACAGGGCCCAGCCCCAGCATTTT
TRBJ2-2,.,.,TRBV7-9,CASSLALLAGELFF,TGTGCCAGCAGCTTAGCGCTCCTCGCCGGGGAGCTGTTTTTT
TRBJ1-1,few,TRBD1,TRBV5-1,CASSLVTGVRDTEAFF,TGCGCCAGCAGCTTGGTTACAGGGGTCCGAGACACTGAAGCTTTCTTT
TRBJ1-1,.,.,TRBV6-4,CARTGRTEAFF,TGTGCCAGAACAGGGAGGACTGAAGCTTTCTTT
TRBJ2-7,once,.,TRBV24-1,CATSEGNSREQYF,TGTGCCACCAGTGAGGGGAATTCTCGGGAGCAGTACTTC
TRBJ2-1,.,.,TRBV30,CAWTQLWGEQFF,TGTGCCTGGACCCAGTTGTGGGGTGAGCAGTTCTTC
TRBJ2-2,.,.,TRBV6-5,CASSTGTTTGELFF,TGTGCCAGCAGTACCGGGACAACCACCGGGGAGCTGTTTTTT
TRBJ2-3,.,TRBD1,TRBV28,CASGYPWGTATDTQYF,TGTGCCAGCGGCTACCCCTGGGGGACAGCTACAGATACGCAGTATTTT
TRBJ1-1,.,.,TRBV7-3,CASSLDRLNTEAFF,TGTGCCAGCAGCCTCGACAGATTGAACACTGAAGCTTTCTTT
TRBJ1-2,.,.,TRBV5-3,CARSLAAGRDGYTF,TGTGCCAGAAGCTTGGCCGCAGGGAGGGATGGCTACACCTTC
TRBJ1-4,.,.,TRBV27,CASSLMSGTQVAGF,TGTGCCAGCAGTTTAATGTCGGGGACTCAGGTAGCAGGTTTT
TRBJ1-5,.,TRBD1,TRBV6-6,CASSYSGTGNSQPQHF,TGTGCCAGCAGTTACTCCGGGACAGGCAATAGTCAGCCCCAGCATTTT
TRBJ2-2,once,.,TRBV4-3,CASSQLNTGELFF,TGCGCCAGCAGCCAACTTAACACCGGGGAGCTGTTTTTT
TRBJ2-7,.,.,TRBV4-1,CASSQDRATGYSYEQYF,TGCGCCAGCAGCCAAGATCGGGCAACAGGGTACTCCTACGAGCAGTACTTC